The 18 T cell receptor beta chains given below trace back to one sample, sequenced in a study of T cells after yellow fever vaccination. MiXCR, run by TCRdb on the 5' RACE reads, gives a single entry per CDR3 protein. Altogether just over 250,000 distinct CDR3 sequences are present, around 5.2% being singletons, with the ten largest covering 2.5% to 4%. The material was CD4+ T cells sorted from PBMCs, obtained on the day of the yellow fever booster vaccination. The receptors were sampled from a man between 18 and 29 years old who received the YFV17D yellow fever vaccine.

This clonotype was recorded a few times. This chain connects TRBV5-6 to TRBJ2-6, with 7 bases aligning to TRBD1. The CDR3 is 16 residues long. V gave up 2 bases and J gave up 1 base; unmatched junction bases: 3. CDR1 is SGHDT, CDR2 YYEEEE, per germline. In DNA form, the CDR3 reads TGTGCCAGCAGCTTAGACAGGGATTCTGGGGCCAACGTCCTGACTTTC. It specifies CASSLDRDSGANVLTF.

This clonotype was picked up a small number of times. V gene TRBV5-1 combines with J gene TRBJ1-1; the D is unclear. Germline loops: CDR1 SGHRS, CDR2 YFSETQ. Deletions cut 2 bases from V and 5 bases from J, with 10 bases between. This CDR3 has 13 residues. This chain's CDR3 is CASSFSRGTEAFF. DNA for the CDR3: TGCGCCAGCAGCTTTTCCCGAGGGACTGAAGCTTTCTTT. The full variable domain, completed using reference TRBV5-1 and TRBJ1-1, is KAGVTQTPRYLIKTRGQQVTLSCSPISGHRSVSWYQQTPGQGLQFLFEYFSETQRNKGNFPGRFSGRQFSNSRSEMNVSTLELGDSALYLCASSFSRGTEAFFGQGTRLTVV.

This clonotype came up a few times. The chain couples TRBV5-1 to TRBJ2-2; 7 nucleotides line up with TRBD2. The V gene end was trimmed by 4 bases and the J gene end by 5 bases; junction bases not matched to a gene: 8. Germline V gene lookup returns CDR1 SGHRS and CDR2 YFSETQ. This CDR3 has 15 residues. CDR3 residues: CASSPPYSGTGELFF. The CDR3 DNA sequence: TGCGCCAGCAGCCCGCCTTATAGCGGGACCGGGGAGCTGTTTTTT.

A remark on this clonotype: A single base separates this from a much larger clone, so it may be a read error. This sequence joins TRBV9 and TRBJ2-5, with D maybe TRBD2 (5 bases). This CDR3 is 13 amino acids long. The germline V gene encodes CDR1 SGDLS and CDR2 YYNGEE. Trimming stripped 0 bases from V and 2 bases from J, with 5 bases between. The DNA for the CDR3 is TGTGCCAGCAGCGTAGCGGGGCAAGAGACCCAGTACTTC. It codes for CASSVAGQETQYF. Filled out from reference TRBV9 and TRBJ2-5, the complete variable domain reads DSGVTQTPKHLITATGQRVTLRCSPRSGDLSVYWYQQSLDQGLQFLIQYYNGEERAKGNILERFSAQQFPDLHSELNLSSLELGDSALYFCASSVAGQETQYFGPGTRLLVL.

The table lists this clonotype with many counts. The chain is built from TRBV11-3 and TRBJ2-1; TRBD2 agrees at 8 bases. Per germline, CDR1 SGHNT and CDR2 YENEEA. The trim removed 0 bases at V and 0 bases at J, leaving 1 base unmatched. The CDR3 has 16 amino acids. This chain's CDR3 is CASSLDGTSSYNEQFF. DNA for the CDR3: TGTGCCAGCAGCTTAGATGGGACTAGCTCCTACAATGAGCAGTTCTTC.

This clonotype was seen more than once but under ten times. The chain has TRBV19 and TRBJ1-1, with unresolved D. The length of the CDR3 is 14 residues. CDR1 and CDR2 (germline): LNHDA, SQIVND (reference sequence). The V gene lost 5 bases and the J gene lost 1 base, with 11 bases spanning the gap. In DNA form, the CDR3 reads TGTGCCAGTAGTCTCCCCCCCGGGAACACTGAAGCTTTCTTT. The encoded protein is CASSLPPGNTEAFF.

The chain has TRBV5-1 and TRBJ1-4; D uncertain. CDR3 length: 14 amino acids. The ends were cut back, 2 bases at V and 4 bases at J, with 9 bases in the middle. Germline V gene sequence: CDR1 SGHRS, CDR2 YFSETQ. CDR3 sequence: CASSLATVNEKLFF. In nucleotides, the CDR3 is TGCGCCAGCAGCTTAGCCACAGTTAATGAAAAACTGTTTTTT.

CDR3 sequence: CASSPGQGGSNTQYF. For the CDR3, the DNA is TGTGCCAGCTCACCAGGCCAGGGTGGGTCGAATACGCAGTATTTT. J is TRBJ2-3 and V is TRBV18, with D possibly matching TRBD1 (5 bases). CDR1 KGHSH and CDR2 LQKENI come from the germline V gene. This CDR3 spans 15 amino acids. With 2 bases removed from V and 7 bases from J, the gap between germline ends came to 16 bases.

The chain couples TRBV5-1 to TRBJ1-4, with a possible D match to TRBD1 (5 bases). This CDR3 comprises 14 residues. V was pared by 4 bases and J by 2 bases, with 9 bases between. Germline CDR1 is SGHRS and CDR2 is YFSETQ. The DNA for the CDR3 is TGCGCCAGCAGCCCGACAGTTACTAATGAAAAACTGTTTTTT. The encoded protein is CASSPTVTNEKLFF.

This clonotype has only one observation. A much larger clone is a single base away; this may be a read error. The chain recombines TRBV14 with TRBJ2-3; 7 nucleotides agree with TRBD1. V trimming: 3 bases; J trimming: 6 bases; junction bases outside the gene matches: 9. The germline gives CDR1 SGHDN, CDR2 FVKESK. The CDR3 contains 15 residues. The CDR3 DNA sequence: TGTGCCAGCAGCCACGACAGGGTTTTTGGGGATACGCAGTATTTT. Translation gives CASSHDRVFGDTQYF. The whole variable domain, filled in from reference TRBV14 and TRBJ2-3, reads EAGVTQFPSHSVIEKGQTVTLRCDPISGHDNLYWYRRVMGKEIKFLLHFVKESKQDESGMPNNRFLAERTGGTYSTLKVQPAELEDSGVYFCASSHDRVFGDTQYFGPGTRLTVL.

This clonotype was seen repeatedly, ten times or more. The chain employs TRBV29-1 and TRBJ2-7; D is unclear. Trimming cost V 6 bases and J 0 bases, with 12 bases left between them. The CDR3 is 13 residues long. Per germline, CDR1 SQVTM and CDR2 ANQGSEA. The CDR3 bases are TGCAGCGTGGAACTCGCCCTCTCCTACGAGCAGTACTTC. This encodes CSVELALSYEQYF.

V is TRBV28 and J is TRBJ2-6, with TRBD1 matching over 7 bases. The germline V gene has CDR1 MDHEN and CDR2 SYDVKM. CDR3 length: 17 residues. Trimming removed 9 bases from V and 1 base from J; junction bases left unmatched: 12. The CDR3 sequence is CASHHDRALSGANVLTF. The CDR3 bases are TGTGCCAGTCATCATGACAGGGCCTTGTCTGGGGCCAACGTCCTGACTTTC.

The CDR3 sequence is CSVVGGGKNIQYF. CDR3 nucleotides: TGCAGCGTTGTGGGCGGGGGTAAAAACATTCAGTACTTC. The chain couples TRBV29-1 to TRBJ2-4, with 7 bases matching TRBD2. Trimming removed 4 bases from V and 4 bases from J; junction bases left unmatched: 4. Germline CDR1 SQVTM, CDR2 ANQGSEA. The CDR3 totals 13 residues.

This clonotype was counted only a few times. V gene TRBV4-1 combines with J gene TRBJ2-3, with D unresolved. This CDR3 comprises 14 residues. CDR1 is MGHRA and CDR2 is YSYEKL in the germline V gene. V lost 4 bases and J lost 4, with 12 bases in between. In DNA, the CDR3 is TGCGCCAGCAGCCGGCTGATACCCTCAGATACGCAGTATTTT. Translated: CASSRLIPSDTQYF.

The gene calls are TRBV5-1 and TRBJ2-6; 9 nucleotides line up with TRBD1. The V gene's germline CDR1 is SGHRS and CDR2 YFSETQ. CDR3 length equals 18 residues. V lost 2 bases, J lost 2 bases, and 8 bases stayed unmatched. CDR3 bases: TGCGCCAGCAGCTTACCCGACAGGGGGGAACCTGGGGCCAACGTCCTGACTTTC. It yields the protein CASSLPDRGEPGANVLTF.

This clonotype was counted only a few times. V usage is TRBV7-2 and J usage is TRBJ2-7, with a weak D call TRBD1 (6 bases). The CDR3 is made up of 13 amino acids. V gave up 3 bases and J gave up 6 bases, with 12 bases separating them. Germline-derived CDR1 and CDR2 are SGHTA and FQGNSA. The CDR3 region is CASSLAGASEQYV. Here the CDR3 DNA reads TGTGCCAGCAGCTTGGCAGGGGCGAGCGAGCAGTACGTC.

This chain joins TRBV7-8 and TRBJ2-7; 9 nucleotides match TRBD1. The CDR3 spans 15 residues. The germline CDR1 and CDR2 sequences are SGHVS and FQNEAQ. The junction had 4 bases not matched to a gene; V was cut back by 2 bases and J by 2 bases. For the CDR3, the DNA is TGTGCCAGCAGCTTATCTGGGACAGGGACCTACGAGCAGTACTTC. Translation: CASSLSGTGTYEQYF. Full variable domain (outside the CDR3, taken from reference TRBV7-8 and TRBJ2-7): GAGVSQSPRYKVAKRGQDVALRCDPISGHVSLFWYQQALGQGPEFLTYFQNEAQLDKSGLPSDRFFAERPEGSVSTLKIQRTQQEDSAVYLCASSLSGTGTYEQYFGPGTRLTVT.

This clonotype was detected many times. This rearrangement joins TRBV7-2 to TRBJ2-1; 8 bases are shared with TRBD2. Looked up from germline, CDR1 is SGHTA and CDR2 is FQGNSA. CDR3 size: 13 residues. V trimming: 5 bases; J trimming: 6 bases; junction bases outside the gene matches: 3. The CDR3 region is CASSPGGGNEQFF. CDR3 nucleotides: TGTGCCAGCAGCCCCGGGGGGGGCAATGAGCAGTTCTTC.